These 23 T cell receptor beta chains originate from one sample sequenced in a study of shared clonotypes between healthy human individuals. Only in-frame clones appear in the TCRdb table, and some are missing; sequencing was by immunoSEQ multiplex PCR. The table records roughly 450,000 clones, 79% of them present only once. The sequencing sample was made of PBMCs. The receptors come from a middle-aged woman in good health. Some clones in this sample may be carry-over from other donors' samples.

The rearrangement uses TRBV6-5 and TRBJ2-4, with a tentative D call TRBD1 (5 bases). CDR3 length: 13 residues. Germline V gene lookup returns CDR1 MNHEY and CDR2 SVGAGI. The ends were cut back, 7 bases at V and 0 bases at J, with 7 bases in the middle. The CDR3 here is CASKGLAKNIQYF. For the CDR3, the DNA is TGTGCCAGCAAGGGGTTAGCCAAAAACATTCAGTACTTC.

The chain links TRBV10-3 to TRBJ2-2; D is perhaps TRBD1 (6 bases). Looked up from germline, CDR1 is ENHRY and CDR2 is SYGVKD. The CDR3 runs 16 residues. V lost 0 bases, J lost 5 bases, and 13 bases lay in between. The CDR3 protein is CAISESFPGATGELFF. In DNA, the CDR3 is TGTGCCATCAGTGAGTCGTTTCCAGGGGCGACCGGGGAGCTGTTTTTT.

The rearrangement joins TRBV12-5 to TRBJ2-7; 9 bases are a match to TRBD1. The junction had 12 bases not matched to a gene; V was cut back by 6 bases and J by 6 bases. This CDR3 has 15 amino acids. CDR1 and CDR2 from the germline V gene are LGHNT and FRNRAP. The CDR3 DNA is TGTGCTAGTGGCCCCCGGGACAGGGTCCATGGCGAGCAGTACTTC. This gives the protein CASGPRDRVHGEQYF.

V and J are TRBV6-5 and TRBJ1-5, with D unresolved. This CDR3 contains 15 residues. V was cut by 9 bases and J by 5 bases, with 20 bases left in between. Germline V gene lookup returns CDR1 MNHEY and CDR2 SVGAGI. The CDR3 region has the DNA TGTGCCAGACCAACCTCCCAGGAATCGGATCAGCCCCAGCATTTT. This translates into CARPTSQESDQPQHF.

The V gene is TRBV28, the J gene TRBJ1-2; a weak D match, TRBD1 (5 bases). This CDR3 comprises 12 residues. The V end was cut by 6 bases, the J end by 5 bases, with 10 bases between. CDR1 and CDR2 from the germline V gene are MDHEN and SYDVKM. This CDR3 is CASRLTGYGYTF. The CDR3 DNA reads TGTGCCAGCAGACTAACAGGTTATGGCTACACCTTC.

This chain connects TRBV2 to TRBJ2-5; 7 positions agree with TRBD1. The CDR3 runs 14 residues. Germline V lookup: CDR1 SNHLY, CDR2 FYNNEI. V was clipped by 8 bases and J by 5 bases; unmatched bases: 11. The CDR3 coding sequence is TGTGCCAGCCATACTTTGGCAGGGGGTGAGACCCAGTACTTC. It translates to CASHTLAGGETQYF. The full variable domain, with the rest looked up from reference TRBV2 and TRBJ2-5, is EPEVTQTPSHQVTQMGQEVILRCVPISNHLYFYWYRQILGQKVEFLVSFYNNEISEKSEIFDDQFSVERPDGSNFTLKIRSTKLEDSAMYFCASHTLAGGETQYFGPGTRLLVL.

CDR3 bases: TGTGCCAGCAGCTTCGGGGGGAATGAAAAACTGTTTTTT. It translates to CASSFGGNEKLFF. V usage is TRBV11-2 and J usage is TRBJ1-4; weak D call: TRBD1 (5 bases). V was shortened by 3 bases and J by 5 bases, with 7 bases between the two germline ends. CDR1 and CDR2 from the germline V gene are SGHAT and FQNNGV. The CDR3 runs to 13 residues.

The V and J genes are TRBV5-4 and TRBJ2-1, with D unclear. Trimming took off 0 bases at V and 4 bases at J, with 8 bases between the two ends. This CDR3 has 14 amino acids. Germline V gives CDR1 SGHNT, CDR2 YYREEE (reference sequence). This chain's CDR3 is CASSLGRYYNEQFF. As DNA, the CDR3 is TGTGCCAGCAGCTTGGGCAGGTATTACAATGAGCAGTTCTTC.

CDR3 nucleotide sequence: TGTGCCAGCTCGTCGAGGAGGTTGTATGAGCAGTACTTC. Its translation is CASSSRRLYEQYF. The chain is built from TRBV2 and TRBJ2-7, with D maybe TRBD2 (5 bases). CDR1 and CDR2 (germline): SNHLY, FYNNEI. Deletions cut 8 bases from V and 7 bases from J, with 18 bases between. The CDR3 totals 13 residues. The full variable domain, rest sourced from reference TRBV2 and TRBJ2-7, is EPEVTQTPSHQVTQMGQEVILRCVPISNHLYFYWYRQILGQKVEFLVSFYNNEISEKSEIFDDQFSVERPDGSNFTLKIRSTKLEDSAMYFCASSSRRLYEQYFGPGTRLTVT.

CDR3 sequence: CASSYQGGYTF. The CDR3 DNA sequence: TGTGCCAGCAGTTACCAAGGAGGCTACACCTTC. The rearrangement joins TRBV6-6 to TRBJ1-2; D is ambiguous. V was cut by 2 bases and J by 8 bases, with 6 bases left in between. The CDR3 length is 11 residues. Looked up from germline, CDR1 is MNHNY and CDR2 is SVGAGI (reference sequence).

The chain joins TRBV5-6 to TRBJ2-1; D is perhaps TRBD1 (6 bases). Germline lookup yields CDR1 SGHDT and CDR2 YYEEEE. The CDR3 is 16 amino acids. The V and J ends lost 4 bases and 7 bases respectively, with 21 bases between them. The CDR3 reads CASSPFRTDLWNEQFF. Here the CDR3 DNA reads TGTGCCAGCAGCCCATTTAGGACAGACCTTTGGAATGAGCAGTTCTTC. Full variable domain (missing parts from reference TRBV5-6 and TRBJ2-1): DAGVTQSPTHLIKTRGQQVTLRCSPKSGHDTVSWYQQALGQGPQFIFQYYEEEERQRGNFPDRFSGHQFPNYSSELNVNALLLGDSALYLCASSPFRTDLWNEQFFGPGTRLTVL.

The chain joins TRBV7-3 to TRBJ2-6; D unclear. The V gene lost 4 bases and the J gene lost 2 bases, with 3 bases spanning the gap. Per the germline V gene, CDR1 is SGHTA and CDR2 is FQGTGA. This CDR3 spans 13 amino acids. The CDR3 reads CASSSPGANVLTF. In DNA, the CDR3 is TGTGCCAGCAGCTCCCCTGGGGCCAACGTCCTGACTTTC.

The chain uses TRBV28 and TRBJ1-2; unclear D gene. This CDR3 contains 13 residues. Germline V gene lookup returns CDR1 MDHEN and CDR2 SYDVKM. With 5 bases removed from V and 10 bases from J, the gap between germline ends came to 17 bases. The CDR3 DNA follows: TGTGCCAGCAGTCCAGCCCTCAGTGGCCACTACACCTTC. This sequence encodes CASSPALSGHYTF.

This rearrangement joins TRBV5-1 to TRBJ2-1; D is perhaps TRBD2 (5 bases). Between the trimmed V and J ends, which lost 2 bases and 3 bases, there was a span of 12 bases. The CDR3 is made up of 15 amino acids. Germline CDR1 reads SGHRS; CDR2 reads YFSETQ. CDR3 protein: CASSFGGVSYNEQFF. DNA for the CDR3: TGCGCCAGCAGCTTTGGAGGCGTGAGCTACAATGAGCAGTTCTTC.

The chain has TRBV2 and TRBJ2-3; 7 nucleotides match TRBD1. Germline V lookup: CDR1 SNHLY, CDR2 FYNNEI. V dropped 4 bases and J dropped 8; count of bases not matched to a gene: 9. The CDR3 length is 14 residues. The CDR3 DNA reads TGTGCCAGCAGTGGGGGACAGAAGAGGTCTACGCAGTATTTT. Translation: CASSGGQKRSTQYF. The whole variable domain, filled in from reference TRBV2 and TRBJ2-3, reads EPEVTQTPSHQVTQMGQEVILRCVPISNHLYFYWYRQILGQKVEFLVSFYNNEISEKSEIFDDQFSVERPDGSNFTLKIRSTKLEDSAMYFCASSGGQKRSTQYFGPGTRLTVL.

This clone was seen a handful of times. The chain joins TRBV19 to TRBJ1-5, with TRBD1 matching over 8 bases. V trimming: 7 bases; J trimming: 7 bases; junction bases outside the gene matches: 15. The CDR3 spans 16 residues. The germline V gene has CDR1 LNHDA and CDR2 SQIVND (reference sequence). This CDR3 is CASTLTGAGDKQPQHF. The CDR3 bases are TGTGCCAGTACCCTGACAGGGGCTGGGGACAAACAGCCCCAGCATTTT.

This clone was seen once. The gene calls are TRBV5-1 and TRBJ2-6; D is unclear. The length of the CDR3 is 20 residues. Trimming removed 0 bases from V and 0 bases from J, with 19 bases in between. Germline V gene sequence: CDR1 SGHRS, CDR2 YFSETQ. CDR3 nucleotides: TGCGCCAGCAGCTTGGTAAGGGATCTCCCCTTGAGCTCTGGGGCCAACGTCCTGACTTTC. Translating it yields CASSLVRDLPLSSGANVLTF.

The sample holds a few counts of this clone. CDR3 coding DNA: TGTGCCAGCAGCTCCCCGGCAGGGAACAATGAGCAGTTCTTC. This sequence encodes CASSSPAGNNEQFF. This chain joins TRBV7-2 and TRBJ2-1; D is perhaps TRBD1 (5 bases). There are 14 residues in the CDR3. V lost 4 bases and J 5 bases, leaving 12 bases between the germline ends. Germline V gene sequence: CDR1 SGHTA, CDR2 FQGNSA.

This clone was observed a few times. The chain combines TRBV2 with TRBJ1-5, with 11 positions matching TRBD1. The CDR3 covers 17 residues. In germline, CDR1 is SNHLY, CDR2 FYNNEI. Trimming at V came to 5 bases and at J to 3 bases, leaving 9 bases not matched to a gene. The CDR3 sequence is CASSPEWTGGYNQPQHF. The CDR3 DNA reads TGTGCCAGCAGTCCCGAATGGACAGGGGGCTACAATCAGCCCCAGCATTTT.

This clone was observed a single time. The chain uses TRBV7-3 and TRBJ2-7; no firm D call. V gave up 0 bases and J gave up 6 bases, with 15 bases separating them. This CDR3 has 15 residues. The germline V gene has CDR1 SGHTA and CDR2 FQGTGA. In DNA, the CDR3 is TGTGCCAGCAGCTTAACAGCCGGAGACGGGCTCGAGCAGTACTTC. Its protein is CASSLTAGDGLEQYF.

The rearrangement links TRBV11-3 to TRBJ2-2, with 9 bases that match TRBD2. The CDR3 is made up of 18 amino acids. The V gene end was trimmed by 3 bases and the J gene end by 3 bases; junction bases not matched to a gene: 11. Looked up from germline, CDR1 is SGHNT and CDR2 is YENEEA. CDR3 DNA sequence: TGTGCCAGCAGCTTGGGCGGGAGGGCCGGTGGGGACACCGGGGAGCTGTTTTTT. Protein product: CASSLGGRAGGDTGELFF.

The CDR3 region is CASSQGTAQDTQYF. The CDR3 bases are TGTGCCAGCAGCCAAGGGACAGCGCAAGATACGCAGTATTTT. The chain has TRBV7-9 and TRBJ2-3; 7 nucleotides line up with TRBD1. The CDR3 has 14 amino acids. Unmatched junction bases numbered 7, after V lost 5 bases and J lost 5 bases. Germline V gene lookup returns CDR1 SEHNR and CDR2 FQNEAQ (reference sequence).

V is TRBV27 and J is TRBJ1-5; D might be TRBD1 (5 bases). CDR1 MNHEY and CDR2 SMNVEV come from the germline V gene (reference sequence). Trimming pared 8 bases from V and 7 bases from J, leaving 15 bases between. There are 13 residues in the CDR3. CDR3 in DNA: TGTGCCAGCGCCTCAGGGTTAAGACAGCCCCAGCATTTT. Its translation: CASASGLRQPQHF.